Detailed here is one T cell receptor beta chain. The sample comes from a study of blood T cell repertoires in COVID-19. At the level of the study: Samples taken during acute and convalescent COVID-19 were collected in the United States, Italy and Spain. PBMCs, B-cell-depleted T cells, or T cells provided the cDNA or gDNA that made up the material.

Original processing methods: Amplification of reference gene primers was used by the study to estimate nucleated cell counts. The data were produced by immunoSEQ multiplex PCR, yet TCRdb's version contains in-frame clones alone and is incomplete. The DNA was the basis for D and trimming; V, J and clone size are from that table. The profile shows fewer than 3,000 clones, about nine tenths of them singletons. V shed 1 base and J 6 bases; nucleotides not matched to a gene: 8. The CDR3 loop spans 16 amino acids. CDR1 MNHEY and CDR2 SMNVEV come from the germline V gene (reference sequence). The gene calls are TRBV27 and TRBJ1-3; 8 bases map to TRBD1. The sequence came from a man aged 70-80 years with active COVID-19. Source material: peripheral blood. Here the CDR3 DNA reads TGTGCCAGCAGTTTATGGGCAGGGGGCGACGAAAACACCATATATTTT. This encodes CASSLWAGGDENTIYF.